This passage covers 29 T cell receptor beta chains from one sample sequenced in a study of CD8 T cells in ankylosing spondylitis. Each CDR3 protein is one row after TCRdb ran MiXCR on the 5' RACE reads. The table shows 350,000 to 400,000 distinct CDR3 sequences, with 20% to 25% occurring only once. Input material: blood, either unsorted or a sorted T cell fraction (not recorded which). These receptor sequences come from a male donor with ankylosing spondylitis or in good health (not recorded which).

The CDR3 sequence is CASSVTGDENQPQHF. CDR3 nucleotides: TGTGCCAGCAGCGTCACAGGGGACGAAAATCAGCCCCAGCATTTT. The genes are TRBV6-1 and TRBJ1-5, with TRBD1 matching 7 bases. Trimming at V came to 6 bases and at J to 4 bases, leaving 9 bases not matched to a gene. This CDR3 is 15 amino acids long. CDR1 and CDR2 (germline): MNHNS, SASEGT.

This chain connects TRBV4-1 to TRBJ2-6; no definite D call. The germline CDR1 and CDR2 sequences are MGHRA and YSYEKL. V lost 0 bases and J lost 0, with 12 bases in between. This CDR3 contains 18 residues. The CDR3 spells CASSQDPGRYSGANVLTF. The DNA for the CDR3 is TGCGCCAGCAGCCAAGATCCCGGACGGTACTCTGGGGCCAACGTCCTGACTTTC.

This clonotype was seen a few times. This rearrangement joins TRBV27 to TRBJ2-7, with D maybe TRBD1 (5 bases). This CDR3 is built from 13 residues. The V and J ends lost 3 bases and 2 bases respectively, with 8 bases between them. Per germline, CDR1 MNHEY and CDR2 SMNVEV (reference sequence). The CDR3 DNA is TGTGCCAGCAGTTTTGACAGTACCTACGAGCAGTACTTC. Translated, it gives CASSFDSTYEQYF.

V is TRBV28 and J is TRBJ2-5; D gene ambiguous. The CDR3 is 15 amino acids. In germline, CDR1 is MDHEN, CDR2 SYDVKM. The V and J ends lost 7 bases and 3 bases respectively, with 18 bases between them. This CDR3 reads CASTTTLGIEETQYF. The CDR3 nucleotides are TGTGCCAGCACCACCACTTTGGGCATCGAAGAGACCCAGTACTTC.

The J gene is TRBJ2-1, the V gene TRBV7-9, with unresolved D. V gave up 7 bases and J gave up 2 bases, with 12 bases separating them. This CDR3 comprises 14 residues. Germline-derived CDR1 and CDR2 are SEHNR and FQNEAQ (reference sequence). The CDR3 loop is CASNPVEAYNEQFF. The CDR3 region has the DNA TGTGCCAGCAACCCCGTTGAGGCCTACAATGAGCAGTTCTTC.

The sample holds a few counts of this clonotype. This chain connects TRBV2 to TRBJ1-6; D possibly corresponds to TRBD1 (6 bases). V lost 1 base to trimming and J lost 7 bases, with 11 bases between them. The CDR3 runs 15 residues. Germline V lookup: CDR1 SNHLY, CDR2 FYNNEI. Written as DNA, the CDR3 is TGTGCCAGCAGTGAAGGGGGGGCTAGGAATTCACCCCTCCACTTT. Its translation is CASSEGGARNSPLHF. The whole variable domain, remainder taken from reference TRBV2 and TRBJ1-6, is EPEVTQTPSHQVTQMGQEVILRCVPISNHLYFYWYRQILGQKVEFLVSFYNNEISEKSEIFDDQFSVERPDGSNFTLKIRSTKLEDSAMYFCASSEGGARNSPLHFGNGTRLTVT.

The chain employs TRBV7-9 and TRBJ1-1; D perhaps matches TRBD1 (6 bases). Germline-derived CDR1 and CDR2 are SEHNR and FQNEAQ (reference sequence). Trimming pared 5 bases from V and 5 bases from J, leaving 21 bases between. The CDR3 is 16 amino acids. The CDR3 protein is CASSPRPQGKKTEAFF. CDR3 nucleotides: TGTGCCAGCAGCCCAAGGCCTCAGGGGAAGAAGACTGAAGCTTTCTTT.

This clonotype appeared many times. The rearrangement uses TRBV25-1 and TRBJ2-5, with TRBD1 matching 10 bases. V was pared by 7 bases and J by 5 bases, with 4 bases of the junction left unmatched. CDR1 and CDR2 (germline): MGHDK, SYGVNS. The CDR3 runs to 13 residues. The CDR3 nucleotides read TGTGCCAGCATGGACAGGGGGGGGGAGACCCAGTACTTC. Protein sequence: CASMDRGGETQYF.

A few counts support this clonotype. The rearrangement uses TRBV27 and TRBJ1-2, with 12 bases matching TRBD1. The CDR3 has 17 residues. Trimming at V came to 5 bases and at J to 1 base, leaving 8 bases not matched to a gene. The germline CDR1 and CDR2 sequences are MNHEY and SMNVEV (reference sequence). This CDR3 is CASSQGTGGLSNYGYTF. The DNA of the CDR3 is TGTGCCAGCAGTCAGGGGACAGGGGGCTTGAGTAACTATGGCTACACCTTC.

CDR3 amino acids: CATGGQTSHRDTQYF. The CDR3 DNA sequence: TGTGCCACCGGTGGACAGACCTCTCATCGAGATACGCAGTATTTT. The V call is TRBV24-1, the J call TRBJ2-3; D is possibly TRBD1 (6 bases). In germline, CDR1 is KGHDR, CDR2 SFDVKD. The CDR3 runs to 15 residues. Trimming removed 9 bases from V and 5 bases from J, with 20 bases in between.

This clonotype appeared a few times. Germline and junction disagree at one end, which may indicate a read error. The chain carries TRBV30 and TRBJ2-7; the D gene is possibly TRBD1 (6 bases). This CDR3 comprises 12 residues. Germline CDR1 reads GTSNPN; CDR2 reads SVGIG (reference sequence). CDR3 amino acids: CAWRSPGHQKAF. In nucleotides, the CDR3 is TGTGCCTGGAGATCCCCGGGACATCAAAAAGCCTTC.

This clonotype was recorded a few times. V gene TRBV7-9 combines with J gene TRBJ1-1; D unclear. The CDR3 runs 12 residues. Deletions cut 8 bases from V and 1 base from J, with 8 bases between. CDR1 is SEHNR and CDR2 is FQNEAQ in the germline V gene (reference sequence). The CDR3, as DNA: TGTGCCAGCGCGGGTTGGAACACTGAAGCTTTCTTT. This gives the protein CASAGWNTEAFF.

The rearrangement joins TRBV29-1 to TRBJ2-2, with 7 bases lining up with TRBD2. Per germline, CDR1 SQVTM and CDR2 ANQGSEA. The junction had 2 bases not matched to a gene; V was cut back by 7 bases and J by 0 bases. This CDR3 is built from 13 residues. Here the CDR3 DNA reads TGCAGCGCCACTAGCGCGAACACCGGGGAGCTGTTTTTT. Protein product: CSATSANTGELFF.

This sequence joins TRBV5-1 and TRBJ2-7; 7 positions agree with TRBD2. Germline V gene data show CDR1 as SGHRS and CDR2 as YFSETQ. V trimming: 0 bases; J trimming: 3 bases; junction bases outside the gene matches: 6. This CDR3 has 15 residues. CDR3 loop: CASSLGYGGGYEQYF. The DNA for the CDR3 is TGCGCCAGCAGCTTGGGGTATGGCGGGGGCTACGAGCAGTACTTC.

The gene calls are TRBV5-1 and TRBJ2-7, with D unclear. The CDR3 consists of 14 residues. The germline gives CDR1 SGHRS, CDR2 YFSETQ. Trimming left V 2 bases short and J 6 bases short, with 15 bases between. CDR3 protein: CASSFPGEVGEQYF. The CDR3 nucleotides read TGCGCCAGCAGCTTCCCCGGTGAGGTGGGCGAGCAGTACTTC. Complete variable domain (other parts from reference TRBV5-1 and TRBJ2-7): KAGVTQTPRYLIKTRGQQVTLSCSPISGHRSVSWYQQTPGQGLQFLFEYFSETQRNKGNFPGRFSGRQFSNSRSEMNVSTLELGDSALYLCASSFPGEVGEQYFGPGTRLTVT.

V usage is TRBV6-6 and J usage is TRBJ2-5; D might be TRBD2 (6 bases). CDR3 length equals 13 residues. The germline V gene has CDR1 MNHNY and CDR2 SVGAGI (reference sequence). The V gene lost 11 bases and the J gene lost 0 bases, with 13 bases spanning the gap. DNA of the CDR3: TGTGCCTCGGGGGTGGGAAACCAAGAGACCCAGTACTTC. This encodes CASGVGNQETQYF.

V gene TRBV29-1 combines with J gene TRBJ2-7; 10 positions agree with TRBD1. Germline-derived CDR1 and CDR2 are SQVTM and ANQGSEA. This CDR3 contains 14 residues. V trimming: 1 base; J trimming: 6 bases; junction bases outside the gene matches: 6. In nucleotides, the CDR3 is TGCAGCGTTGAAGGGGGACAGGGGTTCCGCGAGCAGTACTTC. Residues: CSVEGGQGFREQYF.

This clonotype has more than one count but fewer than ten. CDR3 loop: CASTQDIQANYGYTF. Written as DNA, the CDR3 is TGTGCCAGCACCCAAGACATTCAAGCTAACTATGGCTACACCTTC. The rearrangement joins TRBV12-3 or TRBV12-4 to TRBJ1-2; D unclear. Trimming pared 7 bases from V and 0 bases from J, leaving 15 bases between. CDR3 length: 15 amino acids.

The CDR3 DNA sequence: TGCAGTGCTAGACCAATAGCGTTCTCCTACAATGAGCAGTTCTTC. This gives the protein CSARPIAFSYNEQFF. This chain connects TRBV20-1 to TRBJ2-1, with a tentative D call TRBD2 (5 bases). CDR3 length: 15 amino acids. V lost 2 bases and J 0 bases, leaving 11 bases between the germline ends. CDR1 and CDR2 (germline): DFQATT, SNEGSKA (reference sequence).

This chain links TRBV12-2 with TRBJ2-7. TRBV12-2 is deemed a pseudogene. CDR3 size: 13 residues. CDR3 residues: CASRLEVSAGIHF. The CDR3, as DNA: TGTGCAAGTCGCTTAGAGGTCTCGGCCGGAATCCACTTC.

This clonotype was seen a handful of times. CDR3 loop: CASSLAPDRINTYEQYF. DNA for the CDR3: TGTGCCAGCAGTTTGGCACCGGACAGGATAAACACCTACGAGCAGTACTTC. V and J are TRBV2 and TRBJ2-7; TRBD1 matches 7 bases. Unmatched junction bases numbered 15, after V lost 5 bases and J lost 2 bases. Germline V gene data show CDR1 as SNHLY and CDR2 as FYNNEI. The CDR3 totals 17 residues.

This clonotype was recorded a few times. The chain carries TRBV7-3 and TRBJ2-3; D is unresolved. Germline loops: CDR1 SGHTA, CDR2 FQGTGA. Trimming left V 1 base short and J 4 bases short, with 15 bases between. The CDR3 is 16 residues long. The CDR3 spells CASSLRGGSESDTQYF. In DNA form, the CDR3 reads TGTGCCAGCAGCTTAAGGGGTGGGTCAGAGTCAGATACGCAGTATTTT.

The chain recombines TRBV24-1 with TRBJ2-2; D is undetermined. Germline values: CDR1 KGHDR, CDR2 SFDVKD. The CDR3 is 13 amino acids. V was pared by 3 bases and J by 2 bases, with 3 bases between. CDR3 nucleotides: TGTGCCACCAGTGATGATAACACCGGGGAGCTGTTTTTT. Amino acid sequence: CATSDDNTGELFF.

The chain recombines TRBV3-1 with TRBJ2-2, with TRBD2 identical over 9 bases. The CDR3 extends over 15 amino acids. Germline V gene sequence: CDR1 LGHDT, CDR2 YNNKEL (reference sequence). The junction had 6 bases not matched to a gene; V was cut back by 4 bases and J by 6 bases. The CDR3: CASSPSGLAPGELFF. The CDR3 bases are TGTGCCAGCAGCCCAAGTGGACTAGCGCCCGGGGAGCTGTTTTTT.

The sample holds a few counts of this clonotype. V and J are TRBV12-3 or TRBV12-4 and TRBJ2-1; a possible D gene is TRBD2 (7 bases). With 3 bases removed from V and 4 bases from J, the gap between germline ends came to 16 bases. CDR3 length equals 16 residues. CDR3 sequence reads: CASSFGRGALYNEQFF. CDR3 nucleotides: TGTGCCAGCAGTTTCGGACGGGGGGCCTTATACAATGAGCAGTTCTTC.

This clonotype has more than one count but fewer than ten. The chain has TRBV30 and TRBJ2-7, with D uncertain. Germline V gene sequence: CDR1 GTSNPN, CDR2 SVGIG (reference sequence). Trimming took off 3 bases at V and 3 bases at J, with 12 bases between the two ends. CDR3 size: 13 residues. The CDR3 here is CAWSPVPFYEQYF. The CDR3 DNA reads TGTGCCTGGAGCCCGGTCCCGTTCTACGAGCAGTACTTC.

There are many counts of this clonotype. V and J are TRBV5-6 and TRBJ2-3, with D perhaps TRBD2 (6 bases). Trimming shortened V by 0 bases and J by 3 bases, and 14 bases separated the two germline ends. This CDR3 comprises 16 residues. Germline CDR1 SGHDT, CDR2 YYEEEE. The CDR3 reads CASSLARGATTDTQYF. The CDR3, as DNA: TGTGCCAGCAGCTTGGCCCGCGGGGCGACGACAGATACGCAGTATTTT.

This clonotype occurred a few times. The chain couples TRBV6-1 to TRBJ2-5; D not resolved. The V gene lost 2 bases and the J gene lost 2 bases, with 6 bases spanning the gap. Germline assignment: CDR1 MNHNS and CDR2 SASEGT. This CDR3 has 13 residues. The CDR3 bases are TGTGCCAGCAGTGAATCTTTTCAAGAGACCCAGTACTTC. As protein: CASSESFQETQYF.

This clonotype was counted a few times. The chain is built from TRBV30 and TRBJ2-1; tentative D call: TRBD1 (5 bases). CDR1 is GTSNPN, CDR2 SVGIG, per germline (reference sequence). This CDR3 has 13 residues. V shed 2 bases and J shed 8 bases, with 13 bases lying between them. CDR3 amino acids: CAWSSVGLDEQFF. The CDR3 bases are TGTGCCTGGAGTTCGGTGGGGCTCGATGAGCAGTTCTTC.